This passage covers 21 T cell receptor beta chains from one sample sequenced in a study of post-analysis software for immune sequencing data. Broader study findings: Patients carried 4 or 5 TRBV segments more frequently than controls did, and TRBV5-6, TRBV5-1 and TRBV20-1 were among them.

TCR beta libraries were prepared from cDNA with unique molecular identifiers. One entry per CDR3 protein, called by TCRdb with MiXCR from the PCR reads. Of about 400,000 distinct CDR3 sequences listed, around a third are singletons. Their antigens are not known. Sample: blood. The receptor set was obtained from a girl aged 10-17 years with multiple sclerosis.

The chain recombines TRBV6-1 with TRBJ2-6; 7 bases are a match to TRBD1. This CDR3 comprises 16 residues. The ends lost 2 bases at V and 2 bases at J; junction bases unmatched: 3. The germline CDR1 and CDR2 sequences are MNHNS and SASEGT. The CDR3 is CASSERGGAGANVLTF. DNA of the CDR3: TGTGCCAGCAGTGAACGAGGGGGCGCTGGGGCCAACGTCCTGACTTTC.

The chain has TRBV20-1 and TRBJ2-7, with 7 bases lining up with TRBD1. The CDR3 totals 12 residues. The germline V gene has CDR1 DFQATT and CDR2 SNEGSKA (reference sequence). V lost 3 bases and J lost 3; bases outside the gene matches: 2. The CDR3 DNA follows: TGCAGTGCTAGGGCAGGGGGCTACGAGCAGTACTTC. Residues: CSARAGGYEQYF.

The chain has TRBV25-1 and TRBJ2-3; TRBD1 matches at 7 bases. J gave up 2 bases and V 4 bases, and 6 bases lay outside the gene matches. Germline CDR1 MGHDK, CDR2 SYGVNS. CDR3 length equals 15 residues. CDR3 sequence reads: CASSAGRGYTDTQYF. The CDR3 nucleotides read TGTGCCAGCAGTGCGGGCAGGGGGTACACAGATACGCAGTATTTT.

This clonotype has more than one count but fewer than ten. The rearrangement uses TRBV5-8 and TRBJ2-7, with 7 positions matching TRBD1. The CDR3 covers 16 residues. Germline V CDR1 and CDR2: SGHTS, YDEGEE. Trimming took 0 bases from V and 1 from J; bases not matched to a gene: 7. The DNA for the CDR3 is TGTGCCAGCAGCTTGGGGACAGGAGTCCGATCCTACGAGCAGTACTTC. Residues: CASSLGTGVRSYEQYF. Drawing the rest from reference TRBV5-8 and TRBJ2-7, the complete variable domain is EAGVTQSPTHLIKTRGQQATLRCSPISGHTSVYWYQQALGLGLQFLLWYDEGEERNRGNFPPRFSGRQFPNYSSELNVNALELEDSALYLCASSLGTGVRSYEQYFGPGTRLTVT.

V gene TRBV7-2 combines with J gene TRBJ2-1; the match to TRBD2 covers 9 bases. The germline V gene encodes CDR1 SGHTA and CDR2 FQGNSA. The V segment lost 1 base and the J segment 10 bases; nucleotides outside the gene matches: 14. There are 17 residues in the CDR3. Here the CDR3 DNA reads TGTGCCAGCAGCTTAGTAGCCCATCGAGCGGGGGGAGGGGAGCAGTTCTTC. It translates to CASSLVAHRAGGGEQFF.

This chain uses TRBV25-1 with TRBJ1-5; maybe TRBD1 (5 bases). The germline gives CDR1 MGHDK, CDR2 SYGVNS. V dropped 4 bases and J dropped 4 bases, with 11 bases sitting between them. The CDR3 loop spans 14 amino acids. The CDR3 nucleotides read TGTGCCAGCAGTGTACGGGGGAGGAATCAGCCCCAGCATTTT. Amino acid sequence: CASSVRGRNQPQHF.

The V and J genes are TRBV27 and TRBJ2-1; D may match TRBD1 or TRBD2 (6 bases each). The CDR3 spans 15 residues. The V gene's germline CDR1 is MNHEY and CDR2 SMNVEV (reference sequence). Between the trimmed V and J ends, which lost 3 bases and 6 bases, there was a span of 15 bases. DNA for the CDR3: TGTGCCAGCAGTTTTAGTTTGGGGGGCTGCAATGAGCAGTTCTTC. Translated: CASSFSLGGCNEQFF.

This clonotype occurred a few times. V and J are TRBV20-1 and TRBJ2-1; tentative D call: TRBD1 (5 bases). CDR1 and CDR2 from the germline V gene are DFQATT and SNEGSKA (reference sequence). CDR3 length equals 15 residues. The V end was cut by 3 bases, the J end by 5 bases, with 17 bases between. CDR3 protein: CSARSARVVDNEQFF. CDR3 DNA: TGCAGTGCTAGGTCCGCCAGGGTTGTCGACAATGAGCAGTTCTTC.

The CDR3 sequence: CASSYWGRDQPQHF. For the CDR3, the DNA is TGTGCCAGCAGTTACTGGGGGAGGGATCAGCCCCAGCATTTT. The chain links TRBV6-6 to TRBJ1-5, with D possibly being TRBD1 (5 bases). The CDR3 totals 14 residues. The germline CDR1 and CDR2 sequences are MNHNY and SVGAGI (reference sequence). V was shortened by 1 base and J by 5 bases, with 9 bases between the two germline ends.

This clonotype was seen a handful of times. The V call is TRBV13, the J call TRBJ2-3, with D maybe TRBD1 (5 bases). CDR1 is PRHDT, CDR2 FYEKMQ, per germline (reference sequence). Trimming pared 5 bases from V and 1 base from J, leaving 16 bases between. The CDR3 is made up of 16 amino acids. CDR3 residues: CASSPYGAEGTDTQYF. The CDR3 DNA is TGTGCCAGCAGCCCCTATGGGGCCGAAGGCACAGATACGCAGTATTTT.

V usage is TRBV7-6 and J usage is TRBJ2-5, with D hard to call. In germline, CDR1 is SGHVS, CDR2 FNYEAQ. The V gene lost 4 bases and the J gene lost 1 base, with 13 bases spanning the gap. The CDR3 runs to 15 residues. CDR3 residues: CASSYYLGSQETQYF. For the CDR3, the DNA is TGTGCCAGCAGCTATTACTTAGGTAGCCAAGAGACCCAGTACTTC.

The chain uses TRBV20-1 and TRBJ2-3; D may be TRBD1 (6 bases). The V and J ends lost 6 bases and 3 bases respectively, with 25 bases between them. The CDR3 runs 17 residues. The germline V gene encodes CDR1 DFQATT and CDR2 SNEGSKA (reference sequence). The CDR3 nucleotides are TGCAGTGCCCCAGGGGACGGAGCGGAGAAAATTACAGATACGCAGTATTTT. This codes for CSAPGDGAEKITDTQYF.

This clonotype has only a few counts. The chain carries TRBV12-3 or TRBV12-4 and TRBJ2-5; no clear D gene. This CDR3 has 14 residues. The V gene lost 6 bases and the J gene lost 2 bases, with 13 bases spanning the gap. The CDR3 loop reads CASRKDGPQETQYF. CDR3 bases: TGTGCCAGCAGAAAAGACGGGCCTCAAGAGACCCAGTACTTC.

J is TRBJ2-5 and V is TRBV4-1; D is perhaps TRBD2 (5 bases). The germline gives CDR1 MGHRA, CDR2 YSYEKL. Deletions cut 0 bases from V and 11 bases from J, with 16 bases between. This CDR3 has 14 residues. This CDR3 is CASSQDGFSEEQYF. The CDR3 DNA reads TGCGCCAGCAGCCAAGATGGATTTTCGGAGGAGCAGTACTTC.

The chain carries TRBV6-6 and TRBJ2-1, with D possibly TRBD1 on 6 matching bases. CDR3 length: 15 amino acids. V dropped 7 bases and J dropped 7 bases, with 20 bases sitting between them. Germline CDR1 and CDR2: MNHNY and SVGAGI (reference sequence). The CDR3 reads CASTTTQGWDNEQFF. Here the CDR3 DNA reads TGTGCCAGCACCACCACACAGGGTTGGGATAATGAGCAGTTCTTC.

In this sample, this clonotype turned up many times. This rearrangement joins TRBV12-3 or TRBV12-4 to TRBJ2-7, with D possibly matching TRBD1 (6 bases). Deletions cut 6 bases from V and 3 bases from J, with 6 bases between. This CDR3 has 11 amino acids. CDR3 DNA sequence: TGTGCCAGCAGGGACAGCTACGAGCAGTACTTC. Residues: CASRDSYEQYF.

The genes are TRBV12-3 or TRBV12-4 and TRBJ1-5; TRBD1 matches 8 bases. J was trimmed by 0 bases and V by 5 bases; bases with no gene match: 12. This CDR3 has 18 amino acids. This CDR3 reads CASSRGQAKPYSNQPQHF. In nucleotides, the CDR3 is TGTGCCAGCAGTCGGGGACAGGCCAAGCCCTATAGCAATCAGCCCCAGCATTTT.

In this sample, this clonotype turned up many times. This sequence joins TRBV12-3 or TRBV12-4 and TRBJ2-7; maybe TRBD1 (6 bases). This CDR3 region has 13 residues. Between the trimmed V and J ends, which lost 3 bases and 5 bases, there was a span of 11 bases. CDR3 sequence reads: CASSFRGLNEQYF. For the CDR3, the DNA is TGTGCCAGCAGTTTTAGGGGGTTGAACGAGCAGTACTTC.

V is TRBV7-2 and J is TRBJ2-5; D unclear. The CDR3 length is 12 residues. V gave up 5 bases and J gave up 5 bases, with 9 bases separating them. Germline V lookup: CDR1 SGHTA, CDR2 FQGNSA. For the CDR3, the DNA is TGTGCCAGCAGCCCGGGCCCCGAGACCCAGTACTTC. Its translation is CASSPGPETQYF.

In this sample, this clonotype turned up many times. The rearrangement uses TRBV12-3 or TRBV12-4 and TRBJ2-1; 10 positions agree with TRBD2. Losses at the gene ends were 4 bases for V and 4 bases for J; bases not matched to a gene: 4. This CDR3 is 15 amino acids long. This chain's CDR3 is CASSSQREGYNEQFF. The CDR3, as DNA: TGTGCCAGCAGTTCCCAGCGGGAGGGGTACAATGAGCAGTTCTTC.

V is TRBV15 and J is TRBJ1-1, with a possible D match to TRBD1 (6 bases). In germline, CDR1 is LNHNV, CDR2 YYDKDF (reference sequence). The CDR3 has 14 residues. With 3 bases removed from V and 5 bases from J, the gap between germline ends came to 13 bases. This CDR3 reads CATSSHEGETEAFF. The CDR3 DNA reads TGTGCCACCAGCAGCCATGAGGGGGAGACTGAAGCTTTCTTT.